The 19 T cell receptor beta chains below were found in one sample sequenced in a study of PD-1 blockade in classical Hodgkin lymphoma. Time point specified: cycle 4 day 1 (C4D1), after 5 to 7 weeks of nivolumab. Following autologous stem cell transplantation, relapse occurred in every patient, and exposure to brentuximab vedotin varied. TCRdb's table, derived via immunoSEQ multiplex PCR, lists solely in-frame clones and lacks some. The data hold roughly 96,000 clones, with 85% to 95% observed a single time. The sample was peripheral blood mononuclear cells (PBMCs), taken before the fourth cycle of nivolumab. These receptors were collected from a human donor with classical Hodgkin lymphoma.

Only one count was recorded for this clone. The chain recombines TRBV6-5 with TRBJ2-1; 7 positions agree with TRBD1. Germline loops: CDR1 MNHEY, CDR2 SVGAGI. The CDR3 sequence is 15 residues long. J gave up 4 bases and V 3 bases, and 6 bases lay outside the gene matches. The CDR3 DNA is TGTGCCAGCAGTTATGGGCAGGGGGTATACAATGAGCAGTTCTTC. Its protein product is CASSYGQGVYNEQFF.

CDR3 DNA: TGTGCCAGCAGCCAAGTCTTACAACAGGGGGGTGAAAAACTGTTTTTT. Its protein product is CASSQVLQQGGEKLFF. This rearrangement joins TRBV4-2 to TRBJ1-4; 8 bases align to TRBD1. Germline V CDR1 and CDR2: LGHNA, YNFKEQ. Trimming cost V 1 base and J 7 bases; bases outside gene matches: 8. The CDR3 contains 16 residues.

V is TRBV27 and J is TRBJ1-5, with 9 bases identical to TRBD1. The CDR3 runs 16 residues. Trimming removed 2 bases from V and 9 bases from J; junction bases left unmatched: 11. Germline V gene lookup returns CDR1 MNHEY and CDR2 SMNVEV (reference sequence). The CDR3 DNA follows: TGTGCCAGCAGTTTAATCGGGGGACAGGGTTTGAGGCCCCAGCATTTT. Amino acids: CASSLIGGQGLRPQHF.

The chain carries TRBV9 and TRBJ1-1; D possibly corresponds to TRBD1 (5 bases). Germline V gene data show CDR1 as SGDLS and CDR2 as YYNGEE. V was pared by 7 bases and J by 9 bases, with 28 bases between. The CDR3 is 16 residues long. Written as DNA, the CDR3 is TGTGCCAGCGGCTCCCCCGAGGGTGTTATGACAGCCCAAGCTTTCTTT. Its protein product is CASGSPEGVMTAQAFF.

The chain combines TRBV6-1 with TRBJ1-3, with a possible D match to TRBD1 (5 bases). V lost 2 bases and J 4 bases, leaving 15 bases between the germline ends. There are 16 residues in the CDR3. Germline CDR1 reads MNHNS; CDR2 reads SASEGT. CDR3 in amino acids: CASSESDILIGNTIYF. In nucleotides, the CDR3 is TGTGCCAGCAGTGAATCGGACATCCTGATAGGAAACACCATATATTTT.

The V call is TRBV10-2, the J call TRBJ2-3; 7 positions match TRBD1. J lost 5 bases, V lost 8 bases, and 4 bases had no gene match. Germline V gene data show CDR1 as WSHSY and CDR2 as SAAADI. This CDR3 has 12 residues. CDR3 residues: CASVTGKDTQYF. CDR3 coding DNA: TGCGCCAGCGTGACAGGGAAAGATACGCAGTATTTT.

The J gene is TRBJ1-1, the V gene TRBV6-1; the D gene is possibly TRBD1 (6 bases). The V and J ends lost 4 bases and 1 base respectively, with 13 bases between them. The CDR3 has 15 residues. Per germline, CDR1 MNHNS and CDR2 SASEGT. The CDR3: CASSARQVTNTEAFF. The CDR3 nucleotides read TGTGCCAGCAGTGCCCGACAGGTGACGAACACTGAAGCTTTCTTT.

The chain employs TRBV6-4 and TRBJ2-1, with TRBD2 matching 7 bases. The length of the CDR3 is 15 residues. Trimming at V came to 2 bases and at J to 2 bases, leaving 3 bases not matched to a gene. CDR1 MRHNA and CDR2 SNTAGT come from the germline V gene. CDR3 DNA sequence: TGTGCCAGCAGTGACGGACTAGACGCCTACAATGAGCAGTTCTTC. The encoded protein is CASSDGLDAYNEQFF.

This chain joins TRBV13 and TRBJ2-2; D gene ambiguous. Germline assignment: CDR1 PRHDT and CDR2 FYEKMQ (reference sequence). The CDR3 spans 16 residues. The ends were cut back, 5 bases at V and 5 bases at J, with 18 bases in the middle. The CDR3 DNA reads TGTGCCAGCAGCGCCGGGCCCGTTGGTGGGACCGGGGAGCTGTTTTTT. Encoded protein: CASSAGPVGGTGELFF.

This sequence joins TRBV5-6 and TRBJ2-6, with no clear D. Germline V gene lookup returns CDR1 SGHDT and CDR2 YYEEEE. Trimming removed 1 base at V and 4 bases at J, with 9 bases between. CDR3 length: 15 amino acids. Here the CDR3 DNA reads TGTGCCAGCAGCTTGAGCTTGGGAGGGGCCAACGTCCTGACTTTC. Translating gives CASSLSLGGANVLTF.

The rearrangement links TRBV6-1 to TRBJ2-7; possibly TRBD1 or TRBD2 for D (5 bases each). CDR3 length: 12 amino acids. The germline V gene has CDR1 MNHNS and CDR2 SASEGT. CDR3 nucleotides: TGTGCGGCCGGGGCAGTCTTATACGAGCAGTACTTC. This sequence encodes CAAGAVLYEQYF.

The chain carries TRBV10-3 and TRBJ2-3; 7 nucleotides agree with TRBD2. The J segment lost 0 bases and the V segment lost 3 bases, leaving 3 bases of the junction unmatched. The CDR3 spans 15 residues. CDR1 is ENHRY, CDR2 SYGVKD, per germline. The CDR3 is CAISDKRESTDTQYF. The CDR3 nucleotides read TGTGCCATCAGTGACAAGCGGGAAAGCACAGATACGCAGTATTTT.

The chain uses TRBV27 and TRBJ1-1; possibly TRBD1 for D (5 bases). The CDR3 spans 14 residues. V dropped 2 bases and J dropped 1 base, with 8 bases sitting between them. In germline, CDR1 is MNHEY, CDR2 SMNVEV (reference sequence). The CDR3 DNA follows: TGTGCCAGCAGTTTAGGGGCCTGGAACACTGAAGCTTTCTTT. Its protein is CASSLGAWNTEAFF.

The chain uses TRBV6-5 and TRBJ1-1; 9 bases are shared with TRBD1. The CDR3 totals 15 residues. The ends lost 0 bases at V and 7 bases at J; junction bases unmatched: 6. Germline V gene sequence: CDR1 MNHEY, CDR2 SVGAGI. As DNA, the CDR3 is TGTGCCAGCAGTTACTCCCCAGGGACAGGGCGTGAAGCTTTCTTT. Residues: CASSYSPGTGREAFF.

This chain links TRBV28 with TRBJ1-1, with TRBD1 matching over 9 bases. Losses at the gene ends were 6 bases for V and 5 bases for J; bases not matched to a gene: 7. Germline CDR1 and CDR2: MDHEN and SYDVKM. The CDR3 totals 14 residues. CDR3 sequence reads: CASSLDRGVTEAFF. The CDR3 DNA reads TGTGCCAGCAGCCTGGACAGGGGAGTTACTGAAGCTTTCTTT.

The J gene is TRBJ2-2, the V gene TRBV7-9; TRBD1 or TRBD2 may be the D gene (6 bases each). Trimming pared 5 bases from V and 5 bases from J, leaving 18 bases between. Germline V gene data show CDR1 as SEHNR and CDR2 as FQNEAQ (reference sequence). The length of the CDR3 is 16 residues. CDR3 nucleotide sequence: TGTGCCAGCAGCGTCCCCAGGGGCGGGAAAACCGGGGAGCTGTTTTTT. Residues: CASSVPRGGKTGELFF.

V usage is TRBV7-9 and J usage is TRBJ1-2; D call uncertain. Germline-derived CDR1 and CDR2 are SEHNR and FQNEAQ (reference sequence). The V gene lost 1 base and the J gene lost 2 bases, with 11 bases spanning the gap. The CDR3 extends over 15 amino acids. CDR3 in amino acids: CASSLVHSANYGYTF. DNA for the CDR3: TGTGCCAGCAGCTTAGTTCACAGCGCCAACTATGGCTACACCTTC.

The chain combines TRBV9 with TRBJ2-2; TRBD2 matches 11 bases. The CDR3 extends over 16 amino acids. Germline loops: CDR1 SGDLS, CDR2 YYNGEE. V shed 3 bases and J 0 bases; nucleotides not matched to a gene: 1. The CDR3 nucleotides are TGTGCCAGCAGCGCGGGACTAGCGGCGAACACCGGGGAGCTGTTTTTT. It yields the protein CASSAGLAANTGELFF. Full variable domain (outside the CDR3, taken from reference TRBV9 and TRBJ2-2): DSGVTQTPKHLITATGQRVTLRCSPRSGDLSVYWYQQSLDQGLQFLIQYYNGEERAKGNILERFSAQQFPDLHSELNLSSLELGDSALYFCASSAGLAANTGELFFGEGSRLTVL.

V usage is TRBV6-1 and J usage is TRBJ1-1; D gene unclear. Germline V lookup: CDR1 MNHNS, CDR2 SASEGT. V lost 8 bases, J lost 3 bases, and 13 bases lay in between. The CDR3 sequence is 13 residues long. This CDR3 reads CASERLTDTEAFF. CDR3 sequence (DNA): TGTGCCAGCGAGAGGCTTACGGACACTGAAGCTTTCTTT.